This T cell receptor (beta chain) was sequenced in a study of blood T cell repertoires in COVID-19. Across the study: Acute-phase and convalescent COVID-19 samples originated in the United States, Italy and Spain. The cDNA or gDNA used as material had been derived from T cells, B-cell-depleted T cells, or PBMCs.

As processed by the authors: Reference gene primer amplification yielded estimated nucleated cell counts. Sequenced by immunoSEQ multiplex PCR; TCRdb stores in-frame clones only, minus some. V and J calls and clone size are those listed in that table; D and trimming were worked out from the DNA. The profile shows over 300,000 clones, roughly 90% of them singletons. There are 15 residues in the CDR3. V lost 7 bases to trimming and J lost 3 bases, with 19 bases between them. Germline lookup yields CDR1 MDHEN and CDR2 SYDVKM. The chain joins TRBV28 to TRBJ2-7; D possibly corresponds to TRBD1 (5 bases). This clonotype was obtained from a man between 18 and 29 years old with active or convalescent COVID-19. The sample comprised peripheral blood. The CDR3 sequence: CASNPAQDSSYEQYF. The CDR3 DNA follows: TGTGCCAGCAACCCCGCCCAAGACAGTAGCTACGAGCAGTACTTC. The whole variable domain, filled in from reference TRBV28 and TRBJ2-7, reads DVKVTQSSRYLVKRTGEKVFLECVQDMDHENMFWYRQDPGLGLRLIYFSYDVKMKEKGDIPEGYSVSREKKERFSLILESASTNQTSMYLCASNPAQDSSYEQYFGPGTRLTVT.